The rows below give T cell receptor beta chains drawn from one sample of a study of cytomegalovirus exposure and HLA in healthy donors. Clones were read by immunoSEQ multiplex PCR, and TCRdb kept only the in-frame ones, dropping some. This table has 100,000 to 150,000 clones, over 6.5% appearing once. The source material was PBMCs. These receptors were obtained from a woman in her thirties or forties in good health and CMV-seropositive. Each CDR3 is given with its conserved first and last residue. The order of the fields is J gene, clone size, D gene, V gene, CDR3 protein, CDR3 DNA. A D gene is named only where the DNA matches it firmly. Clone size appears in some rows only: once, few, many, or a class for an expanded clone.

J gene: TRBJ2-7; clone size: few; D gene: TRBD2; V gene: TRBV28; CDR3 protein: CASRPAGGGYEQYF; CDR3 DNA: TGTGCCAGCAGACCGGCGGGGGGAGGCTACGAGCAGTACTTC
J gene: TRBJ2-3; clone size: -; D gene: TRBD1; V gene: TRBV4-1; CDR3 protein: CASSQAARDSASGQRYF; CDR3 DNA: TGCGCCAGCAGCCAAGCCGCCCGGGACAGCGCAAGTGGTCAGAGGTATTTT
J gene: TRBJ2-1; clone size: few; D gene: TRBD2; V gene: TRBV2; CDR3 protein: CADGERGGRDNEQFF; CDR3 DNA: TGTGCAGACGGCGAGCGGGGGGGACGTGACAATGAGCAGTTCTTC
J gene: TRBJ2-7; clone size: few; D gene: -; V gene: TRBV14; CDR3 protein: CASSHGGSNSYEQYF; CDR3 DNA: TGTGCCAGCAGCCATGGGGGGTCGAACTCCTACGAGCAGTACTTC
J gene: TRBJ1-5; clone size: few; D gene: TRBD1; V gene: TRBV5-6; CDR3 protein: CASSLGQGRNQPQHF; CDR3 DNA: TGTGCCAGCAGCTTGGGACAGGGCCGCAATCAGCCCCAGCATTTT
J gene: TRBJ1-3; clone size: -; D gene: TRBD1; V gene: TRBV9; CDR3 protein: CASSVSDGTGISGNTIYF; CDR3 DNA: TGTGCCAGCAGCGTCTCCGACGGGACAGGGATCTCTGGAAACACCATATATTTT
J gene: TRBJ2-2; clone size: few; D gene: -; V gene: TRBV7-6; CDR3 protein: CASSPNTGELFF; CDR3 DNA: TGTGCCAGCAGCCCTAACACCGGGGAGCTGTTTTTT
J gene: TRBJ1-3; clone size: few; D gene: -; V gene: TRBV15; CDR3 protein: CATSLPRGGGNTIYF; CDR3 DNA: TGTGCCACCAGCCTCCCACGCGGAGGGGGAAACACCATATATTTT
J gene: TRBJ2-1; clone size: few; D gene: TRBD2; V gene: TRBV19; CDR3 protein: CASSIGDGGGYNEQFF; CDR3 DNA: TGTGCCAGTAGTATCGGAGATGGCGGGGGGTACAATGAGCAGTTCTTC
J gene: TRBJ1-4; clone size: -; D gene: -; V gene: TRBV30; CDR3 protein: CACHREGANEKLFF; CDR3 DNA: TGTGCCTGTCACAGGGAAGGGGCTAATGAAAAACTGTTTTTT
J gene: TRBJ1-6; clone size: -; D gene: -; V gene: TRBV19; CDR3 protein: CASGPRGIYNSPLHF; CDR3 DNA: TGTGCCAGTGGCCCACGGGGGATCTATAATTCACCCCTCCACTTT
J gene: TRBJ1-4; clone size: few; D gene: -; V gene: TRBV5-1; CDR3 protein: CASRLAYSGPNEKLFF; CDR3 DNA: TGCGCCAGCAGGTTGGCTTATTCAGGGCCTAATGAAAAACTGTTTTTT
J gene: TRBJ1-1; clone size: -; D gene: -; V gene: TRBV5-1; CDR3 protein: CASSLGAGLQAFF; CDR3 DNA: TGCGCCAGCAGCTTGGGGGCAGGTCTGCAGGCTTTCTTT
J gene: TRBJ1-1; clone size: few; D gene: -; V gene: TRBV7-6; CDR3 protein: CASSPRGRVTEAFF; CDR3 DNA: TGTGCCAGCAGCCCGCGAGGGAGGGTCACTGAAGCTTTCTTT
J gene: TRBJ2-1; clone size: -; D gene: -; V gene: TRBV14; CDR3 protein: CASSHVKSSRSGNEQFF; CDR3 DNA: TGTGCCAGCAGCCACGTAAAAAGTTCGAGGTCGGGCAATGAGCAGTTCTTC
J gene: TRBJ1-2; clone size: few; D gene: -; V gene: TRBV10-3; CDR3 protein: CATKQGGADGASGYTF; CDR3 DNA: TGTGCCACCAAGCAGGGAGGGGCAGATGGTGCGTCTGGCTACACCTTC
J gene: TRBJ1-4; clone size: -; D gene: TRBD1; V gene: TRBV5-4; CDR3 protein: CASSARTGGDEKLFF; CDR3 DNA: TGTGCCAGCAGCGCCCGGACAGGGGGAGACGAAAAACTGTTTTTT
J gene: TRBJ1-4; clone size: -; D gene: -; V gene: TRBV18; CDR3 protein: CASSPGGGLYEKLFF; CDR3 DNA: TGTGCCAGCTCACCAGGGGGAGGCTTGTATGAAAAACTGTTTTTT
J gene: TRBJ1-1; clone size: few; D gene: -; V gene: TRBV10-1; CDR3 protein: CASSRVRNTEAFF; CDR3 DNA: TGCGCCAGCAGCCGGGTCCGGAACACTGAAGCTTTCTTT
J gene: TRBJ2-5; clone size: -; D gene: -; V gene: TRBV5-6; CDR3 protein: CASTMWSGLETQYF; CDR3 DNA: TGTGCCAGCACCATGTGGTCAGGGCTAGAGACCCAGTACTTC
J gene: TRBJ2-2; clone size: -; D gene: TRBD1; V gene: TRBV2; CDR3 protein: CASSLSGQANTGELFF; CDR3 DNA: TGTGCCAGCAGTTTGTCGGGACAGGCGAACACCGGGGAGCTGTTTTTT
J gene: TRBJ2-7; clone size: -; D gene: -; V gene: TRBV10-3; CDR3 protein: CATQSRTGTYEQYF; CDR3 DNA: TGTGCCACCCAGAGTCGGACGGGGACCTACGAGCAGTACTTC
J gene: TRBJ2-5; clone size: -; D gene: -; V gene: TRBV7-7; CDR3 protein: CASSLTAQETQYF; CDR3 DNA: TGTGCCAGCAGCTTGACAGCCCAAGAGACCCAGTACTTC
J gene: TRBJ2-3; clone size: few; D gene: TRBD2; V gene: TRBV9; CDR3 protein: CASSVAGGGAGGTDTQYF; CDR3 DNA: TGTGCCAGCAGCGTGGCGGGGGGCGGTGCGGGAGGCACAGATACGCAGTATTTT
J gene: TRBJ2-7; clone size: -; D gene: TRBD2; V gene: TRBV6-1; CDR3 protein: CASIRERGAYEQYF; CDR3 DNA: TGTGCCAGCATCCGGGAGCGGGGGGCCTACGAGCAGTACTTC
J gene: TRBJ1-5; clone size: few; D gene: -; V gene: TRBV7-9; CDR3 protein: CASSPRGGQPQHF; CDR3 DNA: TGTGCCAGCAGCCCAAGGGGAGGACAGCCCCAGCATTTT
J gene: TRBJ2-7; clone size: few; D gene: TRBD1; V gene: TRBV30; CDR3 protein: CAWSADRGASYEQYF; CDR3 DNA: TGTGCCTGGAGTGCCGACAGGGGCGCTTCCTACGAGCAGTACTTC
J gene: TRBJ1-1; clone size: -; D gene: -; V gene: TRBV10-3; CDR3 protein: CAIGGGPEAFF; CDR3 DNA: TGTGCCATCGGTGGGGGGCCTGAAGCTTTCTTT
J gene: TRBJ1-1; clone size: few; D gene: -; V gene: TRBV29-1; CDR3 protein: CSVQGGGTEAFF; CDR3 DNA: TGCAGCGTACAGGGAGGGGGCACTGAAGCTTTCTTT
J gene: TRBJ2-1; clone size: few; D gene: TRBD2; V gene: TRBV2; CDR3 protein: CASSEEILAGGPPGNEQFF; CDR3 DNA: TGTGCCAGCAGTGAAGAGATACTAGCGGGGGGACCTCCGGGAAATGAGCAGTTCTTC
J gene: TRBJ1-1; clone size: -; D gene: TRBD1; V gene: TRBV6-5; CDR3 protein: CASSVDRVTEAFF; CDR3 DNA: TGTGCCAGCAGTGTGGACAGGGTTACTGAAGCTTTCTTT
J gene: TRBJ1-1; clone size: few; D gene: -; V gene: TRBV7-6; CDR3 protein: CASSLVPDSEAFF; CDR3 DNA: TGTGCCAGCAGCTTAGTCCCAGACAGTGAAGCTTTCTTT
J gene: TRBJ2-7; clone size: few; D gene: TRBD2; V gene: TRBV5-1; CDR3 protein: CASSEASGGISYEQYF; CDR3 DNA: TGCGCCAGCAGCGAAGCTAGCGGGGGGATATCCTACGAGCAGTACTTC
J gene: TRBJ2-5; clone size: few; D gene: TRBD2; V gene: TRBV29-1; CDR3 protein: CSVGGGQETQYF; CDR3 DNA: TGCAGCGTTGGGGGGGGACAAGAGACCCAGTACTTC
J gene: TRBJ1-2; clone size: -; D gene: TRBD1; V gene: TRBV2; CDR3 protein: CASSEAGQLKGYTF; CDR3 DNA: TGTGCCAGCAGTGAAGCGGGACAGCTAAAAGGCTACACCTTC
J gene: TRBJ1-1; clone size: -; D gene: TRBD1; V gene: TRBV29-1; CDR3 protein: CSVRQGRDTEAFF; CDR3 DNA: TGCAGCGTTAGACAGGGGAGGGACACTGAAGCTTTCTTT
J gene: TRBJ2-5; clone size: few; D gene: -; V gene: TRBV6-1; CDR3 protein: CASSEARQQETQYF; CDR3 DNA: TGTGCCAGCAGTGAAGCGAGGCAGCAAGAGACCCAGTACTTC
J gene: TRBJ1-2; clone size: few; D gene: -; V gene: TRBV19; CDR3 protein: CASSITGGGSNYGYTF; CDR3 DNA: TGTGCCAGTAGTATAACGGGGGGGGGCTCGAACTATGGCTACACCTTC
J gene: TRBJ2-3; clone size: -; D gene: -; V gene: TRBV6-1; CDR3 protein: CASSEQGPRGVTQYF; CDR3 DNA: TGTGCCAGCAGTGAACAGGGCCCCAGGGGAGTTACGCAGTATTTT
J gene: TRBJ1-2; clone size: few; D gene: -; V gene: TRBV12-5; CDR3 protein: CASGPEQGLVYGYTF; CDR3 DNA: TGTGCTAGTGGTCCCGAACAGGGCCTCGTCTATGGCTACACCTTC
J gene: TRBJ1-1; clone size: few; D gene: -; V gene: TRBV7-8; CDR3 protein: CASSRGEAANTEAFF; CDR3 DNA: TGTGCCAGCAGTCGTGGGGAGGCAGCGAACACTGAAGCTTTCTTT
J gene: TRBJ2-2; clone size: few; D gene: TRBD2; V gene: TRBV19; CDR3 protein: CASSIGGGGTGELFF; CDR3 DNA: TGTGCCAGTAGTATCGGCGGGGGTGGGACCGGGGAGCTGTTTTTT